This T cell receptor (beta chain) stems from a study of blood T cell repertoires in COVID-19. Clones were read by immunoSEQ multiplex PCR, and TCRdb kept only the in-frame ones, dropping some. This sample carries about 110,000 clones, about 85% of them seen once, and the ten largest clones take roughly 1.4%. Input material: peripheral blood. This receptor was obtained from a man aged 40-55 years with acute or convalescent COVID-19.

The chain's CDR3 is CASKKGGNTEAFF. For the CDR3, the DNA is TGTGCCAGCAAAAAAGGGGGGAACACTGAAGCTTTCTTT. The V call is TRBV6-5, the J call TRBJ1-1; D is perhaps TRBD1 (6 bases). Germline loops: CDR1 MNHEY, CDR2 SVGAGI. The V gene lost 7 bases and the J gene lost 1 base, with 10 bases spanning the gap. This CDR3 comprises 13 residues.